The clone carrying this T cell receptor (beta chain) was seen a handful of times. This entry belongs to a study of cytomegalovirus exposure and HLA in healthy donors. Use of 60 Vbeta and 13 Jbeta primers characterized the PCR. Profiling relied on immunoSEQ multiplex PCR, and the TCRdb table lists in-frame clones only, not all of them. Among about 260,000 clones, around four fifths were seen once, and the ten largest hold 2% to 2.5%. The sequenced material came from PBMCs. This receptor was obtained from a woman aged 40 to 49 in good health and CMV-seropositive.

Written as DNA, the CDR3 is TGCGCCAGCAGCCAAGATCACTTCCGGGGACGGGGGGCAACTAATGAAAAACTGTTTTTT. Amino acids: CASSQDHFRGRGATNEKLFF. This sequence joins TRBV4-3 and TRBJ1-4, with D tentatively TRBD1 (5 bases). This CDR3 has 20 amino acids. Trimming left V 0 bases short and J 0 bases short, with 20 bases between. The germline gives CDR1 LGHNA, CDR2 YSLEER.